One and the same sample provided the 20 T cell receptor beta chains below, sequenced in a study of human T cells and chemical hapten exposure listed by TCRdb under 2021. Library generation was performed with RACE. Instrument on record: NextSeq 500. Through fastp at Q25 and MiXCR, TCRdb rebuilt clones from the public reads, retaining in-frame beta chains. Merged by CDR3 protein, the rows form single entries marked with the most common genes and DNA. The sample has under 300,000 distinct CDR3 sequences on record, roughly 7.7% of them singletons. The ten top clones hold more than 0.95% of the sample. Taken with the paper, the label for time point translates to: pre-sensitization, week 0. The treatment or condition label here, explained by the study, means: therapeutic diphenylcyclopropenone sensitization with weekly scalp DPC. The input for sequencing was whole blood, taken in connection with sensitization to the hapten diphenylcyclopropenone (DPC). The receptors come from a young man with alopecia areata. Some clones in this sample may be carry-over from other donors' samples.

This clonotype was observed a few times. The rearrangement links TRBV6-2 or TRBV6-3 to TRBJ2-4; D remains ambiguous. Deletions cut 5 bases from V and 0 bases from J, with 11 bases between. This CDR3 region has 15 residues. Germline V CDR1 and CDR2: MNHEY, SVGEGT. CDR3 amino acids: CASSPTLIAKNIQYF. The CDR3 region has the DNA TGTGCCAGCAGTCCAACTCTTATAGCCAAAAACATTCAGTACTTC.

The chain recombines TRBV7-9 with TRBJ1-1, with 11 bases that match TRBD1. The V gene's germline CDR1 is SEHNR and CDR2 FQNEAQ (reference sequence). The junction had 9 bases not matched to a gene; V was cut back by 2 bases and J by 1 base. The CDR3 sequence is 18 residues long. CDR3 DNA sequence: TGTGCCAGCAGCTTAACCCTGGACAGGGGGCAGGGGAACACTGAAGCTTTCTTT. This gives the protein CASSLTLDRGQGNTEAFF.

The genes are TRBV4-3 and TRBJ1-1, with a weak D call TRBD1 (6 bases). This CDR3 is built from 13 residues. Germline CDR1 and CDR2: LGHNA and YSLEER. The V and J ends lost 3 bases and 6 bases respectively, with 11 bases between them. As DNA, the CDR3 is TGCGCCAGCAGCCACCCAGGGGTTGCTGAAGCTTTCTTT. This sequence encodes CASSHPGVAEAFF.

A few counts support this clonotype. This sequence joins TRBV29-1 and TRBJ2-5, with TRBD2 identical over 11 bases. The CDR3 spans 14 residues. J gave up 3 bases and V 2 bases, and 2 bases lay outside the gene matches. In germline, CDR1 is SQVTM, CDR2 ANQGSEA. The DNA for the CDR3 is TGCAGCGTTGAATCTAGCGGGGGGAAAGAGACCCAGTACTTC. It codes for CSVESSGGKETQYF.

J is TRBJ1-1 and V is TRBV9; D gene uncertain. Trimming shortened V by 0 bases and J by 0 bases, and 6 bases separated the two germline ends. CDR3 size: 14 residues. Germline V gives CDR1 SGDLS, CDR2 YYNGEE. In nucleotides, the CDR3 is TGTGCCAGCAGCGTAGTCGCCCTGAACACTGAAGCTTTCTTT. Its protein is CASSVVALNTEAFF.

The chain uses TRBV7-2 and TRBJ2-2; 7 bases line up with TRBD2. With V trimmed by 6 bases and J by 2 bases, 6 bases remained unmatched. CDR1 and CDR2 from the germline V gene are SGHTA and FQGNSA. This CDR3 has 15 residues. The CDR3 DNA is TGTGCCAGCAGAGACGCGGGGGTAAACACCGGGGAGCTGTTTTTT. This encodes CASRDAGVNTGELFF.

The chain combines TRBV6-1 with TRBJ2-2; D tentatively reads TRBD1 or TRBD2 (5 bases each). Trimming shortened V by 1 base and J by 0 bases, and 9 bases separated the two germline ends. CDR3 length equals 16 residues. Germline V CDR1 and CDR2: MNHNS, SASEGT. The CDR3 DNA is TGTGCCAGCAGTGAAGGAGGGGCGGCGAACACCGGGGAGCTGTTTTTT. Its translation: CASSEGGAANTGELFF.

This clonotype was seen a handful of times. This chain connects TRBV6-1 to TRBJ2-7; TRBD2 matches at 8 bases. This CDR3 has 15 residues. In germline, CDR1 is MNHNS, CDR2 SASEGT. J gave up 2 bases and V 5 bases, and 8 bases lay outside the gene matches. For the CDR3, the DNA is TGTGCCAGCAGTCCCGGGGTAGCGGGGCCCTACGAGCAGTACTTC. Its translation: CASSPGVAGPYEQYF.

This clonotype was picked up a small number of times. The rearrangement links TRBV28 to TRBJ1-6; no clear D. The CDR3 runs 13 residues. V was shortened by 5 bases and J by 9 bases, with 11 bases between the two germline ends. Germline V gene data show CDR1 as MDHEN and CDR2 as SYDVKM. CDR3 DNA sequence: TGTGCCAGCAGTCCTCCGACGGGTTCACCCCTCCACTTT. Translation: CASSPPTGSPLHF.

V is TRBV29-1 and J is TRBJ1-3; D call uncertain. The CDR3 covers 14 residues. The germline V gene has CDR1 SQVTM and CDR2 ANQGSEA. Between the trimmed V and J ends, which lost 4 bases and 0 bases, there was a span of 10 bases. The CDR3 DNA is TGCAGCGTTGGTGGCGGGGACTCTGGAAACACCATATATTTT. Residues: CSVGGGDSGNTIYF.

The rearrangement uses TRBV4-3 and TRBJ1-3; D gene unclear. Trimming took off 0 bases at V and 2 bases at J, with 11 bases between the two ends. This CDR3 comprises 16 residues. From germline, CDR1 is LGHNA and CDR2 YSLEER. The chain's CDR3 is CASSQDRATPGNTIYF. CDR3 nucleotide sequence: TGCGCCAGCAGCCAAGATCGGGCCACTCCTGGAAACACCATATATTTT.

This clonotype turned up a few times. The rearrangement uses TRBV24-1 and TRBJ1-5; 11 bases line up with TRBD1. V lost 5 bases and J lost 6; bases outside the gene matches: 5. CDR1 is KGHDR and CDR2 is SFDVKD in the germline V gene. The CDR3 is 15 residues long. CDR3 sequence reads: CATSGGQGAGQPQHF. The CDR3 DNA follows: TGTGCCACCAGTGGAGGACAGGGGGCGGGTCAGCCCCAGCATTTT.

This clonotype came up a few times. The V call is TRBV18, the J call TRBJ1-2; D is perhaps TRBD1 (5 bases). There are 16 residues in the CDR3. The V and J ends lost 3 bases and 1 base respectively, with 15 bases between them. Germline lookup yields CDR1 KGHSH and CDR2 LQKENI. The CDR3 sequence: CASSPLDSPSNYGYTF. For the CDR3, the DNA is TGTGCCAGCTCACCCCTCGACAGCCCAAGTAACTATGGCTACACCTTC.

This chain uses TRBV6-5 with TRBJ2-1, with D perhaps matching TRBD1 (6 bases). Trimming shortened V by 3 bases and J by 1 base, and 10 bases separated the two germline ends. Germline V gene data show CDR1 as MNHEY and CDR2 as SVGAGI. The length of the CDR3 is 15 residues. In DNA form, the CDR3 reads TGTGCCAGCAGTTATGGGACACCTTCCTACAATGAGCAGTTCTTC. This encodes CASSYGTPSYNEQFF.

At least ten counts were recorded for this clonotype. The chain joins TRBV10-3 to TRBJ2-1; 8 nucleotides line up with TRBD2. Germline values: CDR1 ENHRY, CDR2 SYGVKD. V shed 6 bases and J 7 bases; nucleotides not matched to a gene: 5. The CDR3 runs to 13 residues. The CDR3 sequence: CAIRDGGGNEQFF. CDR3 in DNA: TGTGCCATCAGAGACGGGGGGGGAAATGAGCAGTTCTTC.

The chain employs TRBV6-6 and TRBJ1-1, with D possibly TRBD1 on 6 matching bases. The CDR3 loop spans 14 amino acids. Trimming removed 2 bases at V and 4 bases at J, with 11 bases between. Germline loops: CDR1 MNHNY, CDR2 SVGAGI (reference sequence). DNA for the CDR3: TGTGCCAGCAGTTACCAACAGGGAGGCACTGAAGCTTTCTTT. This sequence encodes CASSYQQGGTEAFF.

The V gene is TRBV9, the J gene TRBJ2-3; D is undetermined. Trimming left V 0 bases short and J 3 bases short, with 8 bases between. The V gene's germline CDR1 is SGDLS and CDR2 YYNGEE. This CDR3 spans 14 amino acids. In DNA form, the CDR3 reads TGTGCCAGCAGCGTAGTAACCTCGACAGATACGCAGTATTTT. Protein: CASSVVTSTDTQYF.

This rearrangement joins TRBV19 to TRBJ2-3; D unclear. This CDR3 is 13 amino acids long. V lost 5 bases, J lost 4 bases, and 10 bases lay in between. The germline V gene encodes CDR1 LNHDA and CDR2 SQIVND (reference sequence). DNA of the CDR3: TGTGCCAGTAGTTTAAGGTTGTCAGATACGCAGTATTTT. Translation: CASSLRLSDTQYF.

This clonotype was recorded at least ten times. The rearrangement uses TRBV3-1 and TRBJ1-1, with D hard to call. CDR1 is LGHDT and CDR2 is YNNKEL in the germline V gene (reference sequence). This CDR3 is built from 13 residues. The ends were cut back, 3 bases at V and 5 bases at J, with 10 bases in the middle. CDR3: CASSHSLTTEAFF. The CDR3 nucleotides are TGTGCCAGCAGCCATTCCCTAACGACTGAAGCTTTCTTT.

V gene TRBV5-4 combines with J gene TRBJ2-2; 8 positions agree with TRBD2. This CDR3 has 18 amino acids. Per the germline V gene, CDR1 is SGHNT and CDR2 is YYREEE (reference sequence). V shed 4 bases, J shed 4 bases, and the junction held 15 bases outside the gene matches. CDR3 in amino acids: CASSPFRAGGLSTGELFF. As DNA, the CDR3 is TGTGCCAGCAGCCCCTTTCGGGCGGGGGGCCTCAGCACCGGGGAGCTGTTTTTT.